This T cell receptor (beta chain) appears in the sequencing data of a study of PD-1 blockade in classical Hodgkin lymphoma. This table comes from immunoSEQ multiplex PCR, and its TCRdb copy is limited to in-frame clones, with some not included. The sample records some 93,000 clones, around 78% being singletons. Overall study results and limits: In CD4+ cells, TCR diversity went up significantly by C4D1, but in CD8+ cells it did not. Healthy donors were reported to have higher baseline TCR diversity than newly diagnosed patients. Prior to therapy, complete responders displayed diversity much like that of newly diagnosed patients.

About this clone itself: Its antigen is as yet unknown.

Per germline, CDR1 SGHTS and CDR2 YDEGEE. V was trimmed by 5 bases and J by 3 bases, leaving 10 bases between them. This CDR3 region has 13 residues. Documented time point: cycle 4 day 1 (C4D1), after around six weeks of nivolumab. Patients all relapsed after autologous stem cell transplantation, and there was variation in brentuximab vedotin exposure. This TCR was recovered from a human donor with classical Hodgkin lymphoma. The V and J genes are TRBV5-8 and TRBJ2-3; D gene uncertain. The sample here was peripheral blood mononuclear cells (PBMCs), taken before the fourth cycle of nivolumab. CDR3 region: CASRIVGTDTQYF. For the CDR3, the DNA is TGTGCCAGCAGAATAGTGGGAACAGATACGCAGTATTTT.